This T cell receptor beta chain was observed in a study of T cells after yellow fever vaccination. Study details: When fractions had low cell numbers, they were prepared with SMART-Seq v4 Ultra Low Input. Whole-study results and caveats: Among primary-vaccination clones, most reappeared after the booster, at almost 98% for CD4 and around 91% for CD8. Contamination of FACS-sorted repertoires by abundant clonotypes from the bulk population could occur.

The germline V and J ends were trimmed by 7 bases and 8 bases, with 25 bases remaining between them. The CDR3 consists of 16 residues. Via MiXCR, TCRdb re-called the 5' RACE reads, giving one row per CDR3 protein. Of some 240,000 distinct CDR3 sequences in the sample, about 5.2% are singletons; the top ten hold 3% to 4%. There are many counts of this clonotype. The antigen remains unidentified. The sample here was CD4+ T cells sorted from PBMCs, taken on the day of the yellow fever booster vaccination. The gene calls are TRBV12-3 or TRBV12-4 and TRBJ2-3; D is unclear. This TCR derives from a man between 18 and 35 years old who received the YFV17D yellow fever vaccine. The CDR3 DNA reads as TGTGCCAGCACTATAGCCAGTTCTCATCCCTCGGTTACGCAGTATTTT. Protein sequence: CASTIASSHPSVTQYF.